Listed here are 20 T cell receptor beta chains from one sample, sequenced in a study of glioma-infiltrating T cells. The iRepertoire nested amplicon-rescue multiplex PCR amplified TCR alpha and beta CDR3s from RNA. TCRdb re-called the multiplex PCR reads with MiXCR, one entry per CDR3 protein. The sample records a few hundred thousand distinct CDR3 sequences, about two fifths being singletons. Material for sequencing was glioma tissue, nonneoplastic brain tissue, or PBMCs (not recorded which). All receptors derive from a human donor with low-grade glioma or glioblastoma, undergoing nonglioma brain surgery, or in good health (not recorded which).

This clonotype was seen a few times. The chain recombines TRBV27 with TRBJ1-5, with 12 bases fitting TRBD1. Trimming cost V 8 bases and J 7 bases; bases outside gene matches: 15. Germline values: CDR1 MNHEY, CDR2 SMNVEV (reference sequence). This CDR3 is built from 17 residues. CDR3 DNA sequence: TGTGCCAGCTCGTTAGGGACAGGGGGCCTTTGGGGACAGCCCCAGCATTTT. It encodes CASSLGTGGLWGQPQHF.

This clonotype was detected many times. The chain uses TRBV6-1 and TRBJ1-1; 8 positions agree with TRBD1. CDR1 MNHNS and CDR2 SASEGT come from the germline V gene. The CDR3 runs to 14 residues. J lost 0 bases, V lost 7 bases, and 4 bases had no gene match. CDR3 bases: TGTGCCAGCAACTGGGACAGGATGAACACTGAAGCTTTCTTT. Translation gives CASNWDRMNTEAFF.

The chain uses TRBV3-1 and TRBJ2-3, with 7 bases lining up with TRBD2. The CDR3 length is 16 residues. The ends lost 4 bases at V and 4 bases at J; junction bases unmatched: 11. Germline V gene data show CDR1 as LGHDT and CDR2 as YNNKEL (reference sequence). CDR3 region: CASSRELAFSPDTQYF. The CDR3 DNA reads TGTGCCAGCAGCCGAGAACTAGCGTTTAGCCCAGATACGCAGTATTTT.

The chain combines TRBV6-4 with TRBJ2-3, with 8 bases lining up with TRBD2. This CDR3 spans 15 amino acids. Germline CDR1 is MRHNA and CDR2 is SNTAGT. The CDR3 is CGSSDSSGSTDTQYF. The CDR3, as DNA: TGTGGCAGTAGTGACTCTAGCGGGAGCACAGATACGCAGTATTTT.

The chain has TRBV7-2 and TRBJ2-1; tentative D call: TRBD1 (6 bases). The germline V gene has CDR1 SGHTA and CDR2 FQGNSA. Trimming took off 5 bases at V and 3 bases at J, with 11 bases between the two ends. This CDR3 contains 14 residues. Written as DNA, the CDR3 is TGTGCCAGCAGCATGAACAGGGTCTACAATGAGCAGTTCTTC. It is translated as CASSMNRVYNEQFF. The whole variable domain, filled in from reference TRBV7-2 and TRBJ2-1, reads GAGVSQSPSNKVTEKGKDVELRCDPISGHTALYWYRQSLGQGLEFLIYFQGNSAPDKSGLPSDRFSAERTGGSVSTLTIQRTQQEDSAVYLCASSMNRVYNEQFFGPGTRLTVL.

Of note for this clonotype: An end of the junction differs from the germline gene, which may be a read error. The chain uses TRBV7-2 and TRBJ1-5; D perhaps matches TRBD1 (5 bases). Germline CDR1 is SGHTA and CDR2 is FQGNSA. The CDR3 runs 18 residues. The CDR3 reads CASSLGGWTRRLDQPEHF. CDR3 coding DNA: TGTGCCAGCAGCTTAGGGGGATGGACAAGACGGTTAGATCAGCCCGAGCATTTT.

The V gene is TRBV27, the J gene TRBJ2-7; D is ambiguous. CDR3 length equals 14 residues. Germline assignment: CDR1 MNHEY and CDR2 SMNVEV (reference sequence). Trimming took 3 bases from V and 5 from J, leaving 14 bases between them. The CDR3 is CASSFGRWSHEQYF. The CDR3 region has the DNA TGTGCCAGCAGTTTCGGTAGGTGGTCCCACGAGCAGTACTTC.

The chain couples TRBV6-1 to TRBJ1-1, with TRBD1 identical over 7 bases. The CDR3 has 14 amino acids. Germline CDR1 is MNHNS and CDR2 is SASEGT. Trimming removed 5 bases from V and 6 bases from J; junction bases left unmatched: 9. The CDR3 spells CASSNGQAWAEAFF. In nucleotides, the CDR3 is TGTGCCAGCAGTAACGGACAGGCGTGGGCTGAAGCTTTCTTT.

As to this clonotype: This sequence may be a read error, since a much larger clone differs from it by one base. Here the CDR3 omits its conserved ending phenylalanine or tryptophan, so a read error is the likely source. The gene calls are TRBV28 and TRBJ1-5; 8 bases are a match to TRBD1. The CDR3 has 16 residues. The junction had 11 bases not matched to a gene; V was cut back by 6 bases and J by 4 bases. Per germline, CDR1 MDHEN and CDR2 SYDVKM. CDR3 protein: CASRLSGQGPNQPQHL. The CDR3 coding sequence is TGTGCCAGCAGATTGTCCGGACAGGGCCCGAATCAGCCCCAGCATCTT.

The chain is built from TRBV7-9 and TRBJ2-7; TRBD1 agrees at 8 bases. CDR3 length: 17 amino acids. The V segment lost 5 bases and the J segment 2 bases; nucleotides outside the gene matches: 14. Germline V gene data show CDR1 as SEHNR and CDR2 as FQNEAQ (reference sequence). The CDR3 reads CASSTRTGPGHTYEQYF. The CDR3 coding sequence is TGTGCCAGCAGCACCCGGACAGGGCCAGGTCATACCTACGAGCAGTACTTC.

For the CDR3, the DNA is TGTGCCAGCAGCCCCGCCCGGGGCAGATCCTACGAGCAGTACTTC. Translating gives CASSPARGRSYEQYF. The rearrangement joins TRBV28 to TRBJ2-7; perhaps D is TRBD1 or TRBD2 (5 bases each). With 6 bases removed from V and 1 base from J, the gap between germline ends came to 16 bases. The CDR3 contains 15 residues. Germline V CDR1 and CDR2: MDHEN, SYDVKM.

The chain uses TRBV15 and TRBJ2-5, with a possible D match to TRBD2 (7 bases). This CDR3 has 13 residues. Germline CDR1 and CDR2: LNHNV and YYDKDF (reference sequence). Trimming left V 10 bases short and J 5 bases short, with 17 bases between. DNA for the CDR3: TGTGCCAACGGGGGGCCGGGTCGGGAGACCCAGTACTTC. Its translation is CANGGPGRETQYF.

V gene TRBV10-3 combines with J gene TRBJ1-5; 7 nucleotides agree with TRBD1. V trimming: 8 bases; J trimming: 4 bases; junction bases outside the gene matches: 5. Looked up from germline, CDR1 is ENHRY and CDR2 is SYGVKD. The CDR3 has 13 amino acids. The chain's CDR3 is CAIGDRVNQPQHF. CDR3 sequence (DNA): TGTGCCATCGGAGACAGGGTAAATCAGCCCCAGCATTTT.

Worth noting for this clonotype: This may arise from a read error, as a much more abundant clone is one base away. As the CDR3 is not closed by the conserved phenylalanine or tryptophan, this likely results from a read error. V usage is TRBV27 and J usage is TRBJ1-2; no firm D call. The V end lost 5 bases, the J end lost 3 bases, and 4 bases lay between the germline ends. Per germline, CDR1 MNHEY and CDR2 SMNVEV (reference sequence). This CDR3 comprises 11 residues. The CDR3 protein is CASSTYYGYTS. In DNA, the CDR3 is TGTGCCAGCAGTACATACTATGGCTACACCTCC.

This clonotype was observed a handful of times. The chain has TRBV6-4 and TRBJ2-1; no reliable D call. Germline CDR1 and CDR2: MRHNA and SNTAGT. This CDR3 is built from 19 residues. Trimming took off 0 bases at V and 0 bases at J, with 18 bases between the two ends. The chain's CDR3 is CASSDSITSPRSSYNEQFF. The CDR3 DNA sequence: TGTGCCAGCAGTGACTCGATAACCTCCCCCAGAAGCTCCTACAATGAGCAGTTCTTC.

With respect to this clonotype: A clone one base away is much larger, so this may be a read error. The chain is built from TRBV6-2 or TRBV6-3 and TRBJ2-1, with unresolved D. This CDR3 has 13 residues. CDR1 and CDR2 from the germline V gene are MNHEY and SVGEGT. The DNA for the CDR3 is TGTGCCAGCAGGGGATGGTCCTACAATGAGCAGCTCTTC. Translated: CASRGWSYNEQLF.

This clonotype showed up just a few times. The chain employs TRBV7-3 and TRBJ2-3; 9 bases match TRBD2. Germline V CDR1 and CDR2: SGHTA, FQGTGA. The CDR3 spans 14 residues. Unmatched junction bases numbered 2, after V lost 3 bases and J lost 4 bases. The CDR3 nucleotides are TGTGCCAGCAGCTTTAGCGGGAGTGCAGATACGCAGTATTTT. It encodes CASSFSGSADTQYF.

This clonotype has only one observation. The rearrangement joins TRBV11-2 to TRBJ2-5; D gene unclear. Trimming shortened V by 1 base and J by 4 bases, and 13 bases separated the two germline ends. The CDR3 has 15 residues. Looked up from germline, CDR1 is SGHAT and CDR2 is FQNNGV. The CDR3 sequence is CASSLGVESLETQYF. For the CDR3, the DNA is TGTGCCAGCAGCTTAGGAGTCGAGTCCTTAGAGACCCAGTACTTC.

This clonotype showed up many times. V and J are TRBV6-5 and TRBJ1-2, with a tentative D call TRBD1 (5 bases). V was pared by 4 bases and J by 6 bases, with 12 bases between. Per the germline V gene, CDR1 is MNHEY and CDR2 is SVGAGI. The CDR3 is 13 amino acids. CDR3 nucleotide sequence: TGTGCCAGCAGTTCTCTTGGGGCTGATGGCTACACCTTC. It codes for CASSSLGADGYTF.

This chain connects TRBV7-8 to TRBJ2-7; 7 nucleotides match TRBD2. The germline CDR1 and CDR2 sequences are SGHVS and FQNEAQ. The CDR3 loop spans 14 amino acids. The J segment lost 4 bases and the V segment lost 5 bases, leaving 8 bases of the junction unmatched. The CDR3 protein is CASSLGGRGYEQYF. The CDR3 region has the DNA TGTGCCAGCAGCCTGGGGGGGAGAGGGTACGAGCAGTACTTC.